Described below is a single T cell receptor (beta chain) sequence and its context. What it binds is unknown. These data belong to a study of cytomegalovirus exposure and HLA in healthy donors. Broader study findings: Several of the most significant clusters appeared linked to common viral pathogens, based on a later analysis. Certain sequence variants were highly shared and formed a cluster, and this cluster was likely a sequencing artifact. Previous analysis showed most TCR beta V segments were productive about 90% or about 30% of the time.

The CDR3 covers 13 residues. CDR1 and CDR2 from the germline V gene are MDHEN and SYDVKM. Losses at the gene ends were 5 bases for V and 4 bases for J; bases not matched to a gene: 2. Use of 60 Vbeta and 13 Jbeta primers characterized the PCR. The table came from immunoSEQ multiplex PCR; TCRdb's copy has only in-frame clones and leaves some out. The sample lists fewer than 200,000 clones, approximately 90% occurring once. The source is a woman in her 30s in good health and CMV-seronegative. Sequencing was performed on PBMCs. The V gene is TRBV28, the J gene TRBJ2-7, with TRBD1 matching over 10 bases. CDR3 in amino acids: CASSRDRGYEQYF. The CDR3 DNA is TGTGCCAGCAGTAGGGACAGGGGATACGAGCAGTACTTC.